One and the same sample provided the 20 T cell receptor beta chains below, sequenced in a study of blood T cell repertoires in COVID-19. Libraries were prepared by immunoSEQ multiplex PCR; TCRdb keeps only in-frame clonotypes and omits some of them. The repertoire includes about 94,000 clones, more than 65% of them detected once, and roughly 6.2% sits in the top ten. The sequencing sample was made of peripheral blood. These TCRs come from a man aged 60-69 years with acute or convalescent COVID-19.

V usage is TRBV9 and J usage is TRBJ1-2; the D is unclear. The germline V gene encodes CDR1 SGDLS and CDR2 YYNGEE. The CDR3 contains 11 residues. The ends were cut back, 7 bases at V and 2 bases at J, with 6 bases in the middle. Written as DNA, the CDR3 is TGTGCCAGCCAGGCAAACTATGGCTACACCTTC. It specifies CASQANYGYTF.

The chain carries TRBV5-8 and TRBJ2-3, with TRBD1 matching over 7 bases. The ends lost 4 bases at V and 5 bases at J; junction bases unmatched: 10. Germline V gene data show CDR1 as SGHTS and CDR2 as YDEGEE. This CDR3 contains 15 residues. DNA of the CDR3: TGTGCCAGCAGCCTAATGACAGGGAATAAAGATACGCAGTATTTT. Encoded protein: CASSLMTGNKDTQYF.

The V gene is TRBV2, the J gene TRBJ2-5; 9 positions match TRBD1. CDR1 and CDR2 from the germline V gene are SNHLY and FYNNEI. There are 13 residues in the CDR3. The V and J ends lost 4 bases and 6 bases, in that order; junction bases with no gene match: 3. CDR3 DNA: TGTGCCAGCAGTGGACAGGGGGGAAAGACCCAGTACTTC. Translating gives CASSGQGGKTQYF.

J is TRBJ1-2 and V is TRBV5-8; 8 bases match TRBD1. This CDR3 has 15 amino acids. The germline V gene has CDR1 SGHTS and CDR2 YDEGEE. The ends lost 0 bases at V and 7 bases at J; junction bases unmatched: 8. The CDR3 sequence: CASSLGRGTGSGYTF. The CDR3 coding sequence is TGTGCCAGCAGCTTGGGAAGGGGGACAGGCTCTGGCTACACCTTC.

The chain links TRBV2 to TRBJ1-1; D not resolved. Germline CDR1 SNHLY, CDR2 FYNNEI. The V gene lost 2 bases and the J gene lost 0 bases, with 13 bases spanning the gap. The CDR3 contains 16 residues. This CDR3 is CASSELLEQMNTEAFF. CDR3 nucleotides: TGTGCCAGCAGTGAACTCTTAGAACAGATGAACACTGAAGCTTTCTTT.

A single count supports this clone. The V and J genes are TRBV19 and TRBJ1-5; 9 bases line up with TRBD1. Losses at the gene ends were 5 bases for V and 5 bases for J; bases not matched to a gene: 4. CDR3 length: 14 residues. From germline, CDR1 is LNHDA and CDR2 SQIVND (reference sequence). As DNA, the CDR3 is TGTGCCAGTAGTTCCGGACAGGGGTATCAGCCCCAGCATTTT. Its protein product is CASSSGQGYQPQHF.

The gene calls are TRBV29-1 and TRBJ1-1; the D is unclear. The V gene's germline CDR1 is SQVTM and CDR2 ANQGSEA. Trimming stripped 8 bases from V and 5 bases from J, with 15 bases between. CDR3 length equals 12 residues. The CDR3 DNA follows: TGCAGCACAGTTCCGTGGAATACTGAAGCTTTCTTT. Translated: CSTVPWNTEAFF.

CDR3 coding DNA: TGTGCCAGCAGTACCGACAGGGAACAACCGGACACAGATACGCAGTATTTT. This translates into CASSTDREQPDTDTQYF. This sequence joins TRBV6-2 or TRBV6-3 and TRBJ2-3; 7 bases agree with TRBD1. With 5 bases clipped from V and 2 bases from J, the junction kept 13 bases outside the gene matches. This CDR3 has 17 residues. CDR1 and CDR2 from the germline V gene are MNHEY and SVGEGT.

V usage is TRBV12-5 and J usage is TRBJ1-1, with 7 bases fitting TRBD1. J was trimmed by 6 bases and V by 0 bases; bases with no gene match: 7. Per the germline V gene, CDR1 is LGHNT and CDR2 is FRNRAP. The CDR3 consists of 15 residues. CDR3 amino acids: CASGLVQGGISEAFF. The CDR3 DNA reads TGTGCTAGTGGTTTGGTACAAGGGGGCATCTCTGAAGCTTTCTTT.

The chain has TRBV10-3 and TRBJ2-3; TRBD2 matches 7 bases. Looked up from germline, CDR1 is ENHRY and CDR2 is SYGVKD. This CDR3 region has 12 residues. V shed 9 bases, J shed 1 base, and the junction held 1 base outside the gene matches. The CDR3 spells CAMAGGTDTQYF. Written as DNA, the CDR3 is TGTGCCATGGCGGGGGGCACAGATACGCAGTATTTT.

This clone has more than one count but fewer than ten. The V call is TRBV6-6, the J call TRBJ2-7, with 7 bases that match TRBD1. CDR3 length: 15 amino acids. The V gene's germline CDR1 is MNHNY and CDR2 SVGAGI (reference sequence). Trimming at V came to 6 bases and at J to 3 bases, leaving 11 bases not matched to a gene. The CDR3 region is CASRTSGTANYEQYF. CDR3 bases: TGTGCCAGCAGGACCTCCGGGACAGCAAACTACGAGCAGTACTTC.

The chain employs TRBV30 and TRBJ1-6; D not certain. CDR3 size: 15 residues. Germline V CDR1 and CDR2: GTSNPN, SVGIG (reference sequence). Trimming removed 0 bases at V and 4 bases at J, with 10 bases between. In DNA form, the CDR3 reads TGTGCCTGGAGTGTATCCAACAGTTATAATTCACCCCTCCACTTT. Protein product: CAWSVSNSYNSPLHF.

This chain links TRBV4-1 with TRBJ2-7; no clear D gene. The germline V gene has CDR1 MGHRA and CDR2 YSYEKL. Trimming pared 5 bases from V and 3 bases from J, leaving 14 bases between. The CDR3 covers 14 residues. CDR3 loop: CASSATPAYYEQYF. The CDR3 nucleotides are TGCGCCAGCAGCGCAACCCCCGCGTACTACGAGCAGTACTTC.

This rearrangement joins TRBV5-1 to TRBJ1-5; D might be TRBD1 (6 bases). V was cut by 3 bases and J by 0 bases, with 13 bases left in between. Germline CDR1 and CDR2: SGHRS and YFSETQ. This CDR3 spans 16 amino acids. For the CDR3, the DNA is TGCGCCAGCAGCTCTACAGGGCCCTATAGCAATCAGCCCCAGCATTTT. Encoded protein: CASSSTGPYSNQPQHF.

The J gene is TRBJ2-5, the V gene TRBV21-1; the table assigns TRBD2, which was not confirmed against the DNA. TRBV21-1 constitutes a pseudogene. The CDR3 runs 16 residues. CDR3 protein: CASSCILSGTEETQYF. In DNA, the CDR3 is TGTGCCAGCAGTTGCATCCTTTCCGGGACTGAAGAGACCCAGTACTTC.

This chain links TRBV30 with TRBJ1-5; 7 bases line up with TRBD1. The V gene end was trimmed by 0 bases and the J gene end by 0 bases; junction bases not matched to a gene: 8. The CDR3 runs 17 residues. The germline V gene encodes CDR1 GTSNPN and CDR2 SVGIG (reference sequence). The chain's CDR3 is CAWSVYVAGGSNQPQHF. DNA of the CDR3: TGTGCCTGGAGTGTATACGTGGCAGGGGGTAGCAATCAGCCCCAGCATTTT.

The chain joins TRBV6-5 to TRBJ2-5; 8 nucleotides match TRBD2. The germline gives CDR1 MNHEY, CDR2 SVGAGI. The CDR3 totals 14 residues. With V trimmed by 6 bases and J by 4 bases, 7 bases remained unmatched. The CDR3 here is CASRAGTRGETQYF. CDR3 coding DNA: TGTGCCAGCAGAGCCGGGACTAGGGGAGAGACCCAGTACTTC.

The V and J genes are TRBV2 and TRBJ2-7, with TRBD1 identical over 7 bases. J was trimmed by 1 base and V by 8 bases; bases with no gene match: 8. The CDR3 contains 14 residues. In germline, CDR1 is SNHLY, CDR2 FYNNEI. DNA of the CDR3: TGTGCCAGCCTAAGTGGGACAGCTTCCTACGAGCAGTACTTC. Its protein product is CASLSGTASYEQYF.

V gene TRBV5-1 combines with J gene TRBJ1-4; D is undetermined. Germline loops: CDR1 SGHRS, CDR2 YFSETQ. This CDR3 is built from 14 residues. V was trimmed by 0 bases and J by 3 bases, leaving 6 bases between them. The CDR3, as DNA: TGCGCCAGCAGCTTGGGGAGCTCTAATGAAAAACTGTTTTTT. This encodes CASSLGSSNEKLFF.

The chain couples TRBV9 to TRBJ2-2; perhaps TRBD2 as D (6 bases). Germline V gene sequence: CDR1 SGDLS, CDR2 YYNGEE. CDR3 length: 15 residues. Between the trimmed V and J ends, which lost 0 bases and 6 bases, there was a span of 12 bases. The CDR3 bases are TGTGCCAGCAGCGTAGATTCATGGGGGGCCGGGGAGCTGTTTTTT. Translated: CASSVDSWGAGELFF.